This TCR beta chain was obtained from a study of vaccination and CD4 T cells after COVID-19. The treatment is: approximately nine-day PBMC culture with coronavirus spike peptide pools or control peptides (ViraFEST assay). Researchers used the Oncomine TCR Beta short-read assay to sequence DNA from cultured CD4+ T cells. In TCRdb, the PCR reads were re-called with MiXCR into one record per CDR3 protein. Among approximately 6,500 distinct CDR3 sequences, about 70% were seen once, and the ten largest hold about 30%. Turning to this clonotype: The antigen is unknown.

Sequencing used CD4+ T cells from blood, cultured in vitro. The sequence was collected from a human donor who had recovered from COVID-19.

The chain's CDR3 is CASSISLSNQPQHF. The DNA for the CDR3 is TGTGCCAGCAGTATCAGTCTGAGCAATCAGCCCCAGCATTTT. The chain is built from TRBV6-1 and TRBJ1-5, with D hard to call. Trimming shortened V by 5 bases and J by 1 base, and 9 bases separated the two germline ends. The germline V gene encodes CDR1 MNHNS and CDR2 SASEGT. CDR3 length: 14 residues.